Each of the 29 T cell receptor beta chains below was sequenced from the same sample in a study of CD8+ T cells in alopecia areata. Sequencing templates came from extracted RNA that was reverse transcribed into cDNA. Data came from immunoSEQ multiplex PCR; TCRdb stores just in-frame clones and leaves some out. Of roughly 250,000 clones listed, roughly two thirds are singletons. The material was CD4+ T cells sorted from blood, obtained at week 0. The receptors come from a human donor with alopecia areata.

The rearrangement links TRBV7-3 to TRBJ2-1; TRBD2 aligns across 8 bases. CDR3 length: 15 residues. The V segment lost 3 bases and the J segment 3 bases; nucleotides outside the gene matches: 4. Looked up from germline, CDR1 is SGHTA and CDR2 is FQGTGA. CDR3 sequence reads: CASSLAGGIYNEQFF. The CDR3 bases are TGTGCCAGCAGCTTGGCGGGGGGAATCTACAATGAGCAGTTCTTC.

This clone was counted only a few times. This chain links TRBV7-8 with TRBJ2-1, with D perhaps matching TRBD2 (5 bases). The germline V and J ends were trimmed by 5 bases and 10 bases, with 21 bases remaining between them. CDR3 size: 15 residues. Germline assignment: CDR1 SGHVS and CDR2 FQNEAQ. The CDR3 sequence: CASSPSRGPREEQFF. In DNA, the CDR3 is TGTGCCAGCAGCCCCTCGCGCGGGCCACGAGAAGAGCAGTTCTTC.

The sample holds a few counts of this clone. CDR3 region: CSVEALREGYGYTF. The CDR3 DNA sequence: TGCAGCGTTGAAGCCCTAAGGGAAGGCTATGGCTACACCTTC. The rearrangement uses TRBV29-1 and TRBJ1-2; no clear D. Germline CDR1 reads SQVTM; CDR2 reads ANQGSEA. The CDR3 consists of 14 residues. Trimming cost V 1 base and J 4 bases, with 13 bases left between them.

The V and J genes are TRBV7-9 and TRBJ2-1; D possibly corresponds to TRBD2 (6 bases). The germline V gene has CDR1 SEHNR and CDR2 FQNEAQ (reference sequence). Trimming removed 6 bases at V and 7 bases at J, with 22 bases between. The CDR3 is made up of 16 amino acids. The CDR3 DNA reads TGTGCCAGCAGATACCCTGGCGGGGCTGGCGTTAATGAGCAGTTCTTC. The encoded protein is CASRYPGGAGVNEQFF.

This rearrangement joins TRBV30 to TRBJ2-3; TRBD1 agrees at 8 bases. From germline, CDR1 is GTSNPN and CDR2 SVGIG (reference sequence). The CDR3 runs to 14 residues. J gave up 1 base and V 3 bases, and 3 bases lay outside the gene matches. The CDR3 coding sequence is TGTGCCTGGAGCCTGGGACAGGGCACAGATACGCAGTATTTT. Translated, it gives CAWSLGQGTDTQYF.

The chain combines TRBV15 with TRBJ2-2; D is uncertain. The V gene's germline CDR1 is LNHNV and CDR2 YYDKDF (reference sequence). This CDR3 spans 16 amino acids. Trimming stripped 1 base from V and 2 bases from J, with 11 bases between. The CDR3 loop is CATSRARFLNTGELFF. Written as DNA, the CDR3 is TGTGCCACCAGCAGAGCCAGATTCCTTAACACCGGGGAGCTGTTTTTT. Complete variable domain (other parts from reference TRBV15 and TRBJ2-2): DAMVIQNPRYQVTQFGKPVTLSCSQTLNHNVMYWYQQKSSQAPKLLFHYYDKDFNNEADTPDNFQSRRPNTSFCFLDIRSPGLGDTAMYLCATSRARFLNTGELFFGEGSRLTVL.

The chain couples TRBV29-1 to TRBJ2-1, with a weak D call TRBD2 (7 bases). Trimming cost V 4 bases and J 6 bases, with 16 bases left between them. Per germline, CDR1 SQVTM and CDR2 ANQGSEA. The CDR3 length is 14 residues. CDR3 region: CSVVVGGHINEQFF. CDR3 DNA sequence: TGCAGCGTTGTTGTGGGGGGGCATATCAATGAGCAGTTCTTC.

This CDR3 reads CAISNSYNEQFF. DNA of the CDR3: TGTGCCATCAGTAACAGCTACAATGAGCAGTTCTTC. This sequence joins TRBV10-3 and TRBJ2-1; unclear D gene. Trimming took 5 bases from V and 3 from J, leaving 5 bases between them. The germline V gene encodes CDR1 ENHRY and CDR2 SYGVKD. The CDR3 is 12 amino acids.

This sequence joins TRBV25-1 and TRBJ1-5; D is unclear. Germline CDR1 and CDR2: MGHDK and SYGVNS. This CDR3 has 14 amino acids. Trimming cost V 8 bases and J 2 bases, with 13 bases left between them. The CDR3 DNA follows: TGTGCCAGCTCCGGGGTGAATGGCAATCAGCCCCAGCATTTT. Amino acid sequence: CASSGVNGNQPQHF.

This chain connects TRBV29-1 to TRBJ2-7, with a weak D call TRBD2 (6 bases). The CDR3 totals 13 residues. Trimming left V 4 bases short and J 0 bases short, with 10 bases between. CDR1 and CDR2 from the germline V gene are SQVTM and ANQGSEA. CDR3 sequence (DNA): TGCAGCGTTGGTGGAGGGAGCTCCTACGAGCAGTACTTC. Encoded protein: CSVGGGSSYEQYF.

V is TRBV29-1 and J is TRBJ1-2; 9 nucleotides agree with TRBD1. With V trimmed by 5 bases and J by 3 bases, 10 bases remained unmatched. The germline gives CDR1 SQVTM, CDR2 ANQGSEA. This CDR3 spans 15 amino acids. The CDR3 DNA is TGCAGCGTTACACGGGACAGGGAGGGTTACTATGGCTACACCTTC. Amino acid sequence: CSVTRDREGYYGYTF.

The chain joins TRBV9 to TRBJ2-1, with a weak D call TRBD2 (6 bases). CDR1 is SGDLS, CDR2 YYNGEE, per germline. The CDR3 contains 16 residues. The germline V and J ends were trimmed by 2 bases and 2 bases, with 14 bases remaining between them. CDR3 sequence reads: CASSVGLARAYNEQFF. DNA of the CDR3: TGTGCCAGCAGCGTCGGTCTAGCGAGAGCCTACAATGAGCAGTTCTTC.

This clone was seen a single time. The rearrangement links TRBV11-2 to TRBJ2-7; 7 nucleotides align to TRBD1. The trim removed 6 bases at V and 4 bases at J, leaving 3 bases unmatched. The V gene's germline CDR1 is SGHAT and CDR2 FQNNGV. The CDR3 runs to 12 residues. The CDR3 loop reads CASSRQGYEQYF. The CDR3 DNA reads TGTGCCAGCAGTCGACAGGGATACGAGCAGTACTTC.

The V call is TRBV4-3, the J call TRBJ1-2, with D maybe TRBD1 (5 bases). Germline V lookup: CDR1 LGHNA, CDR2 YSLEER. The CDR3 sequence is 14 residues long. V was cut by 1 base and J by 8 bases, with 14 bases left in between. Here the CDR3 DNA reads TGCGCCAGCAGCCAAGGGGGCAGGGATCGGGGCTACACCTTC. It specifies CASSQGGRDRGYTF.

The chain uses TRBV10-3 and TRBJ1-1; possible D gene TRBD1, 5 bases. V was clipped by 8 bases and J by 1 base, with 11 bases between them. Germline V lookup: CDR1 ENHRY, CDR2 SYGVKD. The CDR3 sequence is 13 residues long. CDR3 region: CAIAVRENTEAFF. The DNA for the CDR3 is TGTGCCATCGCGGTCAGGGAGAACACTGAAGCTTTCTTT.

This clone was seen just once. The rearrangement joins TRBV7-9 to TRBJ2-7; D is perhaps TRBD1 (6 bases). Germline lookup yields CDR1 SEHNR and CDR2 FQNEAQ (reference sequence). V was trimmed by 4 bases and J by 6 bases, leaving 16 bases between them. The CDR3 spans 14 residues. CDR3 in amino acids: CASSSYEQGSEQYF. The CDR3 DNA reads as TGTGCCAGCAGCTCCTACGAACAGGGATCCGAGCAGTACTTC. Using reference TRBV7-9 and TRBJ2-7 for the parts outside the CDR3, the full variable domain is DTGVSQNPRHKITKRGQNVTFRCDPISEHNRLYWYRQTLGQGPEFLTYFQNEAQLEKSRLLSDRFSAERPKGSFSTLEIQRTEQGDSAMYLCASSSYEQGSEQYFGPGTRLTVT.

CDR3 in amino acids: CASSFKDGYTF. For the CDR3, the DNA is TGTGCCAGCAGCTTCAAGGATGGCTACACCTTC. This sequence joins TRBV7-9 and TRBJ1-2; no clear D. The V and J ends lost 3 bases and 6 bases respectively, with 5 bases between them. This CDR3 spans 11 amino acids. Germline CDR1 and CDR2: SEHNR and FQNEAQ (reference sequence).

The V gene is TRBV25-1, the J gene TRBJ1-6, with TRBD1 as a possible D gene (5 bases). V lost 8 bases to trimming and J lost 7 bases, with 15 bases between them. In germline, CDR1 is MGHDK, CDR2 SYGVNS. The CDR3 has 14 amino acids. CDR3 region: CASGMAGMNSPLHF. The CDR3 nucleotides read TGTGCCAGCGGGATGGCAGGGATGAATTCACCCCTCCACTTT.

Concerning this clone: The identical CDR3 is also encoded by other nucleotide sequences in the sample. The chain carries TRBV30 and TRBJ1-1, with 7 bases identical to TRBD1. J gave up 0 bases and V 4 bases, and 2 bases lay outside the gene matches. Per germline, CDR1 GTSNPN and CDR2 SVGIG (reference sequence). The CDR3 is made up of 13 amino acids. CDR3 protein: CAWMGQLNTEAFF. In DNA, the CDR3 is TGTGCCTGGATGGGACAGCTGAACACTGAAGCTTTCTTT.

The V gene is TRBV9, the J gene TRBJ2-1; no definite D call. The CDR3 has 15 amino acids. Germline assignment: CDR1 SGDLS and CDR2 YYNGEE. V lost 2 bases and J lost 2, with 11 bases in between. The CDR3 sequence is CASSVLGLTYNEQFF. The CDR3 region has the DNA TGTGCCAGCAGCGTTTTAGGATTGACCTACAATGAGCAGTTCTTC.

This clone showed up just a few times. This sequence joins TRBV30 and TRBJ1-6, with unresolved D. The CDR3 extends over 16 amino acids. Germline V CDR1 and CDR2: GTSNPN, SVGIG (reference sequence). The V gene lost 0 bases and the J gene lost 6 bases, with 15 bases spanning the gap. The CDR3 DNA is TGTGCCTGGAGTGTATCGTTACGGCAGGCTAATTCACCCCTCCACTTT. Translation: CAWSVSLRQANSPLHF.

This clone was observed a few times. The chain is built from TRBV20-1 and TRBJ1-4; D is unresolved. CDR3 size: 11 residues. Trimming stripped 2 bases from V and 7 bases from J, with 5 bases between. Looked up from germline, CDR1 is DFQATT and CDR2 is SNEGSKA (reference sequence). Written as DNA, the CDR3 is TGCAGTGCTAGAAGACTTGAAAAACTGTTTTTT. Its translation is CSARRLEKLFF.

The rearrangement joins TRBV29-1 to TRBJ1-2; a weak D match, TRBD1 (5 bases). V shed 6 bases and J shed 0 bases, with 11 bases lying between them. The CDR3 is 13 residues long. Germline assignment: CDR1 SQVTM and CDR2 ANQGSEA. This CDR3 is CSVGHSANYGYTF. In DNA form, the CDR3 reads TGCAGCGTGGGGCATTCGGCTAACTATGGCTACACCTTC.

The CDR3 loop reads CAWSRDRNSPLHF. CDR3 DNA sequence: TGTGCCTGGAGTAGGGACAGGAATTCACCCCTCCACTTT. The J gene is TRBJ1-6, the V gene TRBV30; 8 bases match TRBD1. The germline CDR1 and CDR2 sequences are GTSNPN and SVGIG (reference sequence). Trimming at V came to 2 bases and at J to 7 bases, leaving 1 base not matched to a gene. The CDR3 length is 13 residues. Looking up the rest from reference TRBV30 and TRBJ1-6 gives the full variable domain: SQTIHQWPATLVQPVGSPLSLECTVEGTSNPNLYWYRQAAGRGLQLLFYSVGIGQISSEVPQNLSASRPQDRQFILSSKKLLLSDSGFYLCAWSRDRNSPLHFGNGTRLTVT.

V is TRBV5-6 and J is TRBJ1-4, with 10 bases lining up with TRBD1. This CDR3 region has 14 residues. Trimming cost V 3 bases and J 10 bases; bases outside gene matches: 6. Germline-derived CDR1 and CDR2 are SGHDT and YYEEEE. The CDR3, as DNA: TGTGCCAGCAGCTCGACCGGACAGGGGGTAAAACTGTTTTTT. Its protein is CASSSTGQGVKLFF.

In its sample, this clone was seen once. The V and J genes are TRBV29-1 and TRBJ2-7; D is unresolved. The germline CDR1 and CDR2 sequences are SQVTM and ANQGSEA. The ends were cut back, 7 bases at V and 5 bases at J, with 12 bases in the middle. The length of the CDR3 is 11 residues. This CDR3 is CSADLGDEQYF. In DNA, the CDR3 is TGCAGCGCCGACTTGGGTGACGAGCAGTACTTC.

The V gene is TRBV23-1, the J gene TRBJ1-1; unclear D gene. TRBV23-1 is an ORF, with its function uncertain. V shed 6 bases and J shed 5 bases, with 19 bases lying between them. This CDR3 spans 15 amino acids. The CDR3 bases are TGCGCCAGCAGACCTATCAGCGGGGTGAGTACTGAAGCTTTCTTT. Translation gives CASRPISGVSTEAFF.

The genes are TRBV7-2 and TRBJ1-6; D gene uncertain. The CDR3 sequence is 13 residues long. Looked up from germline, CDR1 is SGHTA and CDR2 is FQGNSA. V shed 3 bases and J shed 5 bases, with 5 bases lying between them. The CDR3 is CASSLRDNSPLHF. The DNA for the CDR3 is TGTGCCAGCAGCTTGCGGGATAATTCACCCCTCCACTTT.

The CDR3: CAIGQGNEKLFF. The CDR3 DNA reads TGTGCCATCGGGCAGGGGAATGAAAAACTGTTTTTT. This sequence joins TRBV10-3 and TRBJ1-4; D possibly corresponds to TRBD1 (6 bases). CDR3 length: 12 amino acids. CDR1 is ENHRY, CDR2 SYGVKD, per germline. V lost 8 bases and J 5 bases, leaving 9 bases between the germline ends.